Listed below are T cell receptor beta chains from one sample, sequenced in a study of B cell selection in AIRE deficiency. Some clones are missing from TCRdb's copy, which holds only in-frame ones; the method was immunoSEQ multiplex PCR. This sample carries about 21,000 clones, roughly 97% of them seen once, and the ten largest clones take about 0.19%. What was sequenced was conventional CD4+ T cells sorted from PBMCs. Receptor source: a human donor with AIRE deficiency. CDR3s include the opening cysteine and the closing phenylalanine or tryptophan. The order of the fields is CDR3 protein, CDR3 DNA, J gene, clone size, D gene, V gene. A D gene is named only where the DNA matches it firmly. Clone size is not always given. Where it is, it says once, few, many or a class for expanded clones.

CDR3 protein: CASSEGQANTGELFF; CDR3 DNA: TGTGCCAGCAGTGAAGGCCAGGCGAACACCGGGGAGCTGTTTTTT; J gene: TRBJ2-2; clone size: NA; D gene: NA; V gene: TRBV2
CDR3 protein: CASSPGGDGYTF; CDR3 DNA: TGCGCCAGCAGCCCTGGGGGGGATGGCTACACCTTC; J gene: TRBJ1-2; clone size: NA; D gene: NA; V gene: TRBV5-1
CDR3 protein: CSVTAGVLETQYF; CDR3 DNA: TGCAGCGTCACTGCGGGAGTTTTAGAGACCCAGTACTTC; J gene: TRBJ2-5; clone size: NA; D gene: TRBD2; V gene: TRBV29-1
CDR3 protein: CSVEFRGYTGELFF; CDR3 DNA: TGCAGCGTTGAATTCAGGGGGTACACCGGGGAGCTGTTTTTT; J gene: TRBJ2-2; clone size: NA; D gene: TRBD1; V gene: TRBV29-1
CDR3 protein: CASSSQGAGELFF; CDR3 DNA: TGTGCCAGCAGCTCCCAAGGGGCCGGGGAGCTGTTTTTT; J gene: TRBJ2-2; clone size: NA; D gene: NA; V gene: TRBV7-2
CDR3 protein: CASNIAGTGGTEAFF; CDR3 DNA: TGTGCCAGTAATATCGCTGGGACAGGGGGCACTGAAGCTTTCTTT; J gene: TRBJ1-1; clone size: NA; D gene: TRBD1; V gene: TRBV19
CDR3 protein: CASSVRTANYGYTF; CDR3 DNA: TGTGCCAGCAGTGTCAGGACAGCAAACTATGGCTACACCTTC; J gene: TRBJ1-2; clone size: NA; D gene: NA; V gene: TRBV2
CDR3 protein: CASSLATRAGEQYF; CDR3 DNA: TGTGCCAGCAGCTTAGCAACGAGGGCTGGCGAGCAGTACTTC; J gene: TRBJ2-7; clone size: NA; D gene: NA; V gene: TRBV7-9
CDR3 protein: CASSPDRGSRGTGELFF; CDR3 DNA: TGTGCCAGCTCACCGGACAGGGGGTCGAGGGGCACCGGGGAGCTGTTTTTT; J gene: TRBJ2-2; clone size: NA; D gene: TRBD1; V gene: TRBV18
CDR3 protein: CASSLSSDALITQYF; CDR3 DNA: TGTGCCAGCAGCTTGTCCTCGGACGCGCTGATTACCCAGTACTTC; J gene: TRBJ2-5; clone size: NA; D gene: NA; V gene: TRBV5-5
CDR3 protein: CASSLMNQADNEQFF; CDR3 DNA: TGCGCCAGCAGCCTAATGAACCAAGCGGACAATGAGCAGTTCTTC; J gene: TRBJ2-1; clone size: NA; D gene: NA; V gene: TRBV5-1
CDR3 protein: CAWSVTWAGGQETQYF; CDR3 DNA: TGTGCCTGGAGTGTCACGTGGGCGGGGGGCCAAGAGACCCAGTACTTC; J gene: TRBJ2-5; clone size: NA; D gene: TRBD2; V gene: TRBV30
CDR3 protein: CASSEILRDLTYEQYF; CDR3 DNA: TGTGCCAGCAGTGAAATATTAAGGGACCTAACCTACGAGCAGTACTTC; J gene: TRBJ2-7; clone size: NA; D gene: NA; V gene: TRBV2
CDR3 protein: CASSLLQNIQYF; CDR3 DNA: TGTGCCAGCAGTTTACTCCAAAACATTCAGTACTTC; J gene: TRBJ2-4; clone size: once; D gene: NA; V gene: TRBV28
CDR3 protein: CASSQSPGARNTEAFF; CDR3 DNA: TGTGCTAGCAGCCAGTCTCCAGGGGCGCGGAACACTGAAGCTTTCTTT; J gene: TRBJ1-1; clone size: NA; D gene: NA; V gene: TRBV7-7
CDR3 protein: CASSYPPSDEQFF; CDR3 DNA: TGTGCCAGCAGTTACCCCCCCTCAGATGAGCAGTTCTTC; J gene: TRBJ2-1; clone size: NA; D gene: NA; V gene: TRBV6-5
CDR3 protein: CASSLGQGRTKLFF; CDR3 DNA: TGTGCCAGCAGCCTGGGACAGGGGAGGACAAAACTGTTTTTT; J gene: TRBJ1-4; clone size: once; D gene: TRBD1; V gene: TRBV14
CDR3 protein: CASSITSGRGSAGETQYF; CDR3 DNA: TGTGCCAGTAGTATAACTAGCGGGAGAGGTTCTGCGGGAGAGACCCAGTACTTC; J gene: TRBJ2-5; clone size: once; D gene: TRBD2; V gene: TRBV19
CDR3 protein: CSVVGPYGYTF; CDR3 DNA: TGCAGCGTGGTAGGTCCCTATGGCTACACCTTC; J gene: TRBJ1-2; clone size: NA; D gene: NA; V gene: TRBV29-1
CDR3 protein: CASSPDQNSYEQYF; CDR3 DNA: TGTGCCAGCTCACCGGACCAAAACTCCTACGAGCAGTACTTC; J gene: TRBJ2-7; clone size: NA; D gene: NA; V gene: TRBV18
CDR3 protein: CASRRQLRGETQYF; CDR3 DNA: TGTGCCAGCAGAAGACAGCTTAGGGGAGAGACCCAGTACTTC; J gene: TRBJ2-5; clone size: once; D gene: NA; V gene: TRBV27
CDR3 protein: CASTSGTGLGGEQYF; CDR3 DNA: TGTGCCAGCACCTCCGGGACAGGATTAGGGGGAGAGCAGTACTTC; J gene: TRBJ2-7; clone size: NA; D gene: TRBD1; V gene: TRBV28
CDR3 protein: CASKMRDATDTQYF; CDR3 DNA: TGTGCCAGCAAGATGCGGGACGCCACAGATACGCAGTATTTT; J gene: TRBJ2-3; clone size: NA; D gene: NA; V gene: TRBV14
CDR3 protein: CASSLGTGNPNEQYF; CDR3 DNA: TGTGCCAGCAGCTTAGGGACAGGGAATCCCAACGAGCAGTACTTC; J gene: TRBJ2-7; clone size: few; D gene: TRBD1; V gene: TRBV7-2
CDR3 protein: CASSLAVRPSGTDTQYF; CDR3 DNA: TGTGCCAGCAGCTTAGCGGTACGGCCTAGCGGCACAGATACGCAGTATTTT; J gene: TRBJ2-3; clone size: NA; D gene: NA; V gene: TRBV7-6
CDR3 protein: CASSFDRDTEAFF; CDR3 DNA: TGTGCTAGCAGCTTCGACAGGGACACTGAAGCTTTCTTT; J gene: TRBJ1-1; clone size: NA; D gene: TRBD1; V gene: TRBV7-7
CDR3 protein: CASSLVLAVQETQYF; CDR3 DNA: TGCGCCAGCAGCCTCGTACTAGCGGTTCAAGAGACCCAGTACTTC; J gene: TRBJ2-5; clone size: NA; D gene: TRBD2; V gene: TRBV4-1
CDR3 protein: CATSRGVGWGLRETQYF; CDR3 DNA: TGTGCCACCAGCAGAGGGGTTGGTTGGGGGCTGAGGGAGACCCAGTACTTC; J gene: TRBJ2-5; clone size: NA; D gene: NA; V gene: TRBV15
CDR3 protein: CASSQDGLVTGELFF; CDR3 DNA: TGCGCCAGCAGCCAAGATGGGCTAGTTACCGGGGAGCTGTTTTTT; J gene: TRBJ2-2; clone size: NA; D gene: NA; V gene: TRBV4-3
CDR3 protein: CASSQGRPGVISEQYF; CDR3 DNA: TGCGCCAGCAGCCAAGGCCGGCCAGGGGTGATCAGTGAGCAGTACTTC; J gene: TRBJ2-7; clone size: NA; D gene: NA; V gene: TRBV4-1
CDR3 protein: CASRRDLEFGELFF; CDR3 DNA: TGCGCCAGCAGAAGGGACCTGGAGTTCGGGGAGCTGTTTTTT; J gene: TRBJ2-2; clone size: NA; D gene: NA; V gene: TRBV5-1
CDR3 protein: CASSLGQGAGDTQYF; CDR3 DNA: TGCGCCAGCAGCTTGGGACAGGGGGCTGGAGATACGCAGTATTTT; J gene: TRBJ2-3; clone size: NA; D gene: TRBD1; V gene: TRBV5-1
CDR3 protein: CASSLGGLAGTDTQYF; CDR3 DNA: TGTGCCAGCAGCTTGGGGGGACTAGCGGGCACAGATACGCAGTATTTT; J gene: TRBJ2-3; clone size: once; D gene: TRBD2; V gene: TRBV13
CDR3 protein: CATSRDPAATDTQYF; CDR3 DNA: TGTGCCACCAGCAGAGATCCGGCGGCCACAGATACGCAGTATTTT; J gene: TRBJ2-3; clone size: NA; D gene: NA; V gene: TRBV15
CDR3 protein: CASSLSTRGDGYTF; CDR3 DNA: TGTGCCAGCTCATTATCTACTCGGGGTGATGGCTACACCTTC; J gene: TRBJ1-2; clone size: NA; D gene: NA; V gene: TRBV18
CDR3 protein: CASSEVETDTDTQYF; CDR3 DNA: TGTGCCAGCAGTGAGGTCGAGACAGACACAGATACGCAGTATTTT; J gene: TRBJ2-3; clone size: NA; D gene: NA; V gene: TRBV25-1
CDR3 protein: CAISDPRETRVYNEQFF; CDR3 DNA: TGTGCCATCAGTGACCCACGGGAAACGAGGGTATACAATGAGCAGTTCTTC; J gene: TRBJ2-1; clone size: NA; D gene: NA; V gene: TRBV10-3
CDR3 protein: CAWSPWGREKLFF; CDR3 DNA: TGTGCCTGGAGTCCATGGGGTCGGGAAAAACTGTTTTTT; J gene: TRBJ1-4; clone size: NA; D gene: NA; V gene: TRBV30
CDR3 protein: CASSQVGGTNTGELFF; CDR3 DNA: TGCGCCAGCAGCCAAGTGGGGGGAACGAACACCGGGGAGCTGTTTTTT; J gene: TRBJ2-2; clone size: NA; D gene: NA; V gene: TRBV4-1
CDR3 protein: CASSPHGGVLYGGYTF; CDR3 DNA: TGTGCCAGCAGCCCCCACGGGGGGGTGTTATATGGTGGCTACACCTTC; J gene: TRBJ1-2; clone size: NA; D gene: NA; V gene: TRBV11-2
CDR3 protein: CASSPMTGLSRSQYF; CDR3 DNA: TGTGCCAGCAGCCCTATGACAGGGTTGTCCCGGTCCCAGTACTTC; J gene: TRBJ2-5; clone size: NA; D gene: TRBD1; V gene: TRBV7-2
CDR3 protein: CASSLEPERLSDTQYF; CDR3 DNA: TGCGCCAGCAGCTTGGAACCGGAGCGACTTTCAGATACGCAGTATTTT; J gene: TRBJ2-3; clone size: NA; D gene: NA; V gene: TRBV5-1
CDR3 protein: CAWSVDYNEQFF; CDR3 DNA: TGTGCCTGGAGTGTAGACTACAATGAGCAGTTCTTC; J gene: TRBJ2-1; clone size: NA; D gene: NA; V gene: TRBV30
CDR3 protein: CASSLSGTANSPLHF; CDR3 DNA: TGTGCCAGCAGTCTATCCGGGACCGCGAATTCACCCCTCCACTTT; J gene: TRBJ1-6; clone size: NA; D gene: NA; V gene: TRBV6-5
CDR3 protein: CASSLVERTNTDTQYF; CDR3 DNA: TGCGCCAGCAGCCTTGTGGAGCGGACCAACACAGATACGCAGTATTTT; J gene: TRBJ2-3; clone size: NA; D gene: NA; V gene: TRBV5-1
CDR3 protein: CASRTPTYNSPLHF; CDR3 DNA: TGTGCCAGCAGGACACCTACTTATAATTCACCCCTCCACTTT; J gene: TRBJ1-6; clone size: once; D gene: NA; V gene: TRBV2
CDR3 protein: CASSIPGTGPGELFF; CDR3 DNA: TGTGCCAGTAGTATCCCCGGGACAGGGCCCGGGGAGCTGTTTTTT; J gene: TRBJ2-2; clone size: NA; D gene: TRBD1; V gene: TRBV19
CDR3 protein: CASSFDRNSPLHF; CDR3 DNA: TGTGCCAGCAGCTTTGACAGGAATTCACCCCTCCACTTT; J gene: TRBJ1-6; clone size: NA; D gene: NA; V gene: TRBV7-3
CDR3 protein: CASSLSGNGEQYF; CDR3 DNA: TGTGCCAGCAGCTTATCGGGGAACGGCGAGCAGTACTTC; J gene: TRBJ2-7; clone size: NA; D gene: NA; V gene: TRBV7-9
CDR3 protein: CASSPRSGGANTEAFF; CDR3 DNA: TGTGCCAGCTCACCACGATCCGGGGGGGCGAACACTGAAGCTTTCTTT; J gene: TRBJ1-1; clone size: NA; D gene: NA; V gene: TRBV18
CDR3 protein: CSVGPGETQYF; CDR3 DNA: TGCAGCGTTGGGCCAGGAGAGACCCAGTACTTC; J gene: TRBJ2-5; clone size: NA; D gene: NA; V gene: TRBV29-1